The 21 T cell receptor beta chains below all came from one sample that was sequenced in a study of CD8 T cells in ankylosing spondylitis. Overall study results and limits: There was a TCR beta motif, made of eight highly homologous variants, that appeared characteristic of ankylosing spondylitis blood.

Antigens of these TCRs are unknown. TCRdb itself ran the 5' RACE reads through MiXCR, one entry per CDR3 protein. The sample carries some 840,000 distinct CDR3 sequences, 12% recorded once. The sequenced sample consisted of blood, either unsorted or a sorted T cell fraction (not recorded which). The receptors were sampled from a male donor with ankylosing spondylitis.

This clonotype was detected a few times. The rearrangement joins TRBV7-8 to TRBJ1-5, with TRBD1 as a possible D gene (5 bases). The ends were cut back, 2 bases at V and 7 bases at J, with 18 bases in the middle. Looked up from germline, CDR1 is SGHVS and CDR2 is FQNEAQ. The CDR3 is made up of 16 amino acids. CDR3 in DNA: TGTGCCAGCAGCTTAACGGACGGGAGCTGGGGGCAGCCCCAGCATTTT. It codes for CASSLTDGSWGQPQHF. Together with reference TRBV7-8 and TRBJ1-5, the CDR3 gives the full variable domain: GAGVSQSPRYKVAKRGQDVALRCDPISGHVSLFWYQQALGQGPEFLTYFQNEAQLDKSGLPSDRFFAERPEGSVSTLKIQRTQQEDSAVYLCASSLTDGSWGQPQHFGDGTRLSIL.

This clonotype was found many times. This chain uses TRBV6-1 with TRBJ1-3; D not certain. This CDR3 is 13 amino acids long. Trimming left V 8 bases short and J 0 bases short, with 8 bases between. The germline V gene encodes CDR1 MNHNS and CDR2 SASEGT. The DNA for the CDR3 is TGTGCCAGCTCGGCGAACTCTGGAAACACCATATATTTT. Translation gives CASSANSGNTIYF.

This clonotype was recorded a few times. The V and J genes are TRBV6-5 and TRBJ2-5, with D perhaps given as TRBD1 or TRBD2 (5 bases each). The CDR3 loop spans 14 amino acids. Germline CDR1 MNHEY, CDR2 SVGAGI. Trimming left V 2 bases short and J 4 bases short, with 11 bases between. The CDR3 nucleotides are TGTGCCAGCAGTTACCTGGGGGATAGAGAGACCCAGTACTTC. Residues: CASSYLGDRETQYF.

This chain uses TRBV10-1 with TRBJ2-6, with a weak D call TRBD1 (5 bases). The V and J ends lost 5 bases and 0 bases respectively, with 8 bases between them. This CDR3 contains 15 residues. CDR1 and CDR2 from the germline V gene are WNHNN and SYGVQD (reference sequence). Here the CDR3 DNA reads TGCGCCAGCAGTCGACAGCCCTCTGGGGCCAACGTCCTGACTTTC. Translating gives CASSRQPSGANVLTF.

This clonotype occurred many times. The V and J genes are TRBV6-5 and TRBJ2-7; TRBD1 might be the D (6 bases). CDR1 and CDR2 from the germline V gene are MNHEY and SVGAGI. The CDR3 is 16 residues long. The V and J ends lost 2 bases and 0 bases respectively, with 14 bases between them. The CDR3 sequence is CASSYGGRATSYEQYF. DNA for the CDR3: TGTGCCAGCAGTTACGGGGGCAGGGCTACCTCCTACGAGCAGTACTTC.

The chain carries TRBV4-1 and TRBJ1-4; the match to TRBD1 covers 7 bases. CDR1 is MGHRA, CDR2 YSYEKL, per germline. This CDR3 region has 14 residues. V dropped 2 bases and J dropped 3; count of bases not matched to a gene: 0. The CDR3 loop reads CASSQTGANEKLFF. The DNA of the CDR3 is TGCGCCAGCAGCCAAACAGGGGCTAATGAAAAACTGTTTTTT.

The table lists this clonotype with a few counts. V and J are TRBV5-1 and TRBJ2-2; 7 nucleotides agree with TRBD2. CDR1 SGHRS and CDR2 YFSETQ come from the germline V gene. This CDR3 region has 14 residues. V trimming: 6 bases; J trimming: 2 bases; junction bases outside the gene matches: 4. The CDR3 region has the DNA TGCGCCAGCACCCCTAGCGGTAACACCGGGGAGCTGTTTTTT. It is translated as CASTPSGNTGELFF.

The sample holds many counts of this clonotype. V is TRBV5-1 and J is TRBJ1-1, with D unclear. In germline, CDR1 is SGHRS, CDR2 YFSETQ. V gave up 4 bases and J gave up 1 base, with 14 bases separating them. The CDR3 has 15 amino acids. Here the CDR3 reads CASSPDRVGNTEAFF. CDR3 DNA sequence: TGCGCCAGCAGCCCCGATCGGGTTGGGAACACTGAAGCTTTCTTT.

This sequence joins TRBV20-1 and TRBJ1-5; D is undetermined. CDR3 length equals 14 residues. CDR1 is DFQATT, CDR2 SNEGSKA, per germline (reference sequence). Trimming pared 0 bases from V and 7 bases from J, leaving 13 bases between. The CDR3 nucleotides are TGCAGTGCTAGAGAGGGAGGGTCCGGACAGCCCCAGCATTTT. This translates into CSAREGGSGQPQHF.

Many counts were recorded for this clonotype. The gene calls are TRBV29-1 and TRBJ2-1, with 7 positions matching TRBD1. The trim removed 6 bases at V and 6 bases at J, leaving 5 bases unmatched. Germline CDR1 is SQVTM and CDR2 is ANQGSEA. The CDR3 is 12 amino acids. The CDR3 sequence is CSVRTGRNEQFF. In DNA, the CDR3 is TGCAGCGTAAGGACAGGCCGCAATGAGCAGTTCTTC.

The CDR3 here is CASSRSLAGLEEQYF. In DNA, the CDR3 is TGTGCCAGCAGTCGATCACTAGCGGGGCTAGAAGAGCAGTACTTC. The chain links TRBV12-3 or TRBV12-4 to TRBJ2-7; 10 nucleotides agree with TRBD2. The CDR3 length is 15 residues. V was pared by 5 bases and J by 7 bases, with 11 bases of the junction left unmatched.

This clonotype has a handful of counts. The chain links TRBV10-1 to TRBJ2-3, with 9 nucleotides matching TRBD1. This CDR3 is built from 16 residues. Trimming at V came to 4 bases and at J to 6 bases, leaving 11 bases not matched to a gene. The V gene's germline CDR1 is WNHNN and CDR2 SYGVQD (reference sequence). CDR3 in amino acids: CASSGPPGQGIDTQYF. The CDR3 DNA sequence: TGCGCCAGCAGTGGCCCGCCGGGACAGGGTATCGATACGCAGTATTTT.

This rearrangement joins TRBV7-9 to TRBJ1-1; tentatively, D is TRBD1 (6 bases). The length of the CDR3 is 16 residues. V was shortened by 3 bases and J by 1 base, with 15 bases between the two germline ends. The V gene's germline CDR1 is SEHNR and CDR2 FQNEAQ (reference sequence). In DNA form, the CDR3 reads TGTGCCAGCAGCTTCCTTCTGGACAGAGAGAACACTGAAGCTTTCTTT. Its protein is CASSFLLDRENTEAFF.

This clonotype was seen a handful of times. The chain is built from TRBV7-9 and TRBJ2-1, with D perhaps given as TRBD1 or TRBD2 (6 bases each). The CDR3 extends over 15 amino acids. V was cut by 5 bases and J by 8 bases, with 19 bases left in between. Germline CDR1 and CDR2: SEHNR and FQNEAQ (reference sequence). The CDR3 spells CASSVRGGSEDEQFF. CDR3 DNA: TGTGCCAGCAGCGTCCGAGGGGGGAGCGAGGATGAGCAGTTCTTC. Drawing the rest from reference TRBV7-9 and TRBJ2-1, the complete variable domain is DTGVSQNPRHKITKRGQNVTFRCDPISEHNRLYWYRQTLGQGPEFLTYFQNEAQLEKSRLLSDRFSAERPKGSFSTLEIQRTEQGDSAMYLCASSVRGGSEDEQFFGPGTRLTVL.

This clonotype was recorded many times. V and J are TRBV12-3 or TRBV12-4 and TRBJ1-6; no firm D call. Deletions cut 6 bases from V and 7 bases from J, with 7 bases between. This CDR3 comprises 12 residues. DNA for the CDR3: TGTGCCAGCAGGCCCTGGAATTCACCCCTCCACTTT. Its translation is CASRPWNSPLHF.

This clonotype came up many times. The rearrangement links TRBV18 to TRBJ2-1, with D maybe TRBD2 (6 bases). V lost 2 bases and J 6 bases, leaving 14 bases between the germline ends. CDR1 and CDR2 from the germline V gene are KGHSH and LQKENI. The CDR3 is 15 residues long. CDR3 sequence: CASSPASAIGNEQFF. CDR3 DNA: TGTGCCAGCTCACCAGCTAGCGCAATCGGCAATGAGCAGTTCTTC.

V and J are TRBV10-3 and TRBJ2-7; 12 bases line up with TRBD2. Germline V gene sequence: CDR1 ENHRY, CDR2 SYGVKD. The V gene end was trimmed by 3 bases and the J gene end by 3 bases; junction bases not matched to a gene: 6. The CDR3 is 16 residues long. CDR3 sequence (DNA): TGTGCCATCAGTGAAACTAGCGGGAGGCACAACTACGAGCAGTACTTC. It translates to CAISETSGRHNYEQYF.

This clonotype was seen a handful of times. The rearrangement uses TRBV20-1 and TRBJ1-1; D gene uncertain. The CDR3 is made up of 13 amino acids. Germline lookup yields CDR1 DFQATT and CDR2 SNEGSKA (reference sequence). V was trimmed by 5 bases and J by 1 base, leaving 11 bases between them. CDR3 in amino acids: CSAPRSTNTEAFF. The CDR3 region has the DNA TGCAGTGCTCCCCGCAGTACGAACACTGAAGCTTTCTTT.

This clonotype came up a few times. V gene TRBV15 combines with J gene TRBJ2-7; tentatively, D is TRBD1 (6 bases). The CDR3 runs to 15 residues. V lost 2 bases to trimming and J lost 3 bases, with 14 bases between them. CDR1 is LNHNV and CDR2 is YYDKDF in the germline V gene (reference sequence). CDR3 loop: CATSRNLGQIYEQYF. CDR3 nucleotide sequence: TGTGCCACCAGCAGAAACCTTGGACAGATCTACGAGCAGTACTTC.

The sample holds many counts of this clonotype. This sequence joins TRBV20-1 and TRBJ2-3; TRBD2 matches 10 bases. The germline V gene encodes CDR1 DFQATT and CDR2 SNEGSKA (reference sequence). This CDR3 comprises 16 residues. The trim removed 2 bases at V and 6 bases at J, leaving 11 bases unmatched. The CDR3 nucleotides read TGCAGTGCTAGAACGGCTAGCGGGAGCAGTTGGGATACGCAGTATTTT. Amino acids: CSARTASGSSWDTQYF.

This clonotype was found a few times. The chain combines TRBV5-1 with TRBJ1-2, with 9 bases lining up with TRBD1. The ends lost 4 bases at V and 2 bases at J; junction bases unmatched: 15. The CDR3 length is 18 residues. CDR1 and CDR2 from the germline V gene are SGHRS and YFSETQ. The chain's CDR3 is CASSAYRDREVSNYGYTF. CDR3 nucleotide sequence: TGCGCCAGCAGCGCTTACCGGGACAGGGAGGTTAGCAACTATGGCTACACCTTC.